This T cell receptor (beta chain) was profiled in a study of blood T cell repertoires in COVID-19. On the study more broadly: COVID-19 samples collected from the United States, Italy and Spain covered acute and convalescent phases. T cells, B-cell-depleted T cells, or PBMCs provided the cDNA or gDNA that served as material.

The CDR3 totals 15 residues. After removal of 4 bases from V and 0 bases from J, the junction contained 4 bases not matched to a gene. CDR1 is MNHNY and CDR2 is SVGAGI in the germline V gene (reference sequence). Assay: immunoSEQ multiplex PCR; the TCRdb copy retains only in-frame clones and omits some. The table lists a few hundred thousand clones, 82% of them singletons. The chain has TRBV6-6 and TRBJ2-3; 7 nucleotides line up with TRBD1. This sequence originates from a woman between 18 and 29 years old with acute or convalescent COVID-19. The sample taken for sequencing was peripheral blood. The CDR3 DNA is TGTGCCAGCAGTTCTAGGGACAGAAGCACAGATACGCAGTATTTT. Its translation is CASSSRDRSTDTQYF.